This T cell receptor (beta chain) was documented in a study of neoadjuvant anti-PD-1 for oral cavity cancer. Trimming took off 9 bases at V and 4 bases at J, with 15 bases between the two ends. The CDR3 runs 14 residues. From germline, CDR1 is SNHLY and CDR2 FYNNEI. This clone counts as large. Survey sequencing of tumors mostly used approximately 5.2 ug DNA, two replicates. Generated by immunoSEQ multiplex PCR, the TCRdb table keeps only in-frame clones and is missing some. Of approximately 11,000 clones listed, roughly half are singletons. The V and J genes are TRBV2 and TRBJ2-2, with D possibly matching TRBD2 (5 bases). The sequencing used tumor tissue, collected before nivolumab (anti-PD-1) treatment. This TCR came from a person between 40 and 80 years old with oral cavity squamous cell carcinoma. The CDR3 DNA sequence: TGTGCCAGAGAGGACTTTCCAACCACCGGGGAGCTGTTTTTT. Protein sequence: CAREDFPTTGELFF.